This T cell receptor beta chain was sequenced during a study of T cell responses to AZD1222 COVID-19 vaccine. Trimming removed 3 bases at V and 9 bases at J, with 6 bases between. This CDR3 spans 12 amino acids. Germline CDR1 reads ENHRY; CDR2 reads SYGVKD. Profiled with immunoSEQ multiplex PCR; TCRdb holds only in-frame clones, not every one. The table records 100,000 to 140,000 clones, approximately 86% of them present only once. This clone was recorded a few times. V usage is TRBV10-3 and J usage is TRBJ1-6; no clear D gene. This sequence was found in an adult in good health. The sequenced sample was peripheral blood, obtained on day 0 of AZD1222 vaccination. This CDR3 reads CAISEVSSPLHF. In DNA, the CDR3 is TGTGCCATCAGTGAAGTCAGTTCACCCCTCCACTTT.